This T cell receptor beta chain was sequenced for a study of T cells in localized non-small cell lung cancer. Clones were sequenced by immunoSEQ multiplex PCR, and TCRdb holds only the in-frame ones, with some missing. The table has some 36,000 clones, 75% to 90% seen once. The length of the CDR3 is 15 residues. V was pared by 0 bases and J by 4 bases, with 15 bases between. Germline CDR1 GTSNPN, CDR2 SVGIG (reference sequence). This clone appeared a few times. The chain couples TRBV30 to TRBJ1-1; D remains ambiguous. This TCR came from a male donor at least 60 years old with stage II lung adenocarcinoma. Sequencing used peripheral blood mononuclear cells, obtained before any cancer treatment. The CDR3 sequence is CAWSVGRSRGTEAFF. The CDR3 coding sequence is TGTGCCTGGAGTGTAGGCCGCTCGCGGGGCACTGAAGCTTTCTTT.